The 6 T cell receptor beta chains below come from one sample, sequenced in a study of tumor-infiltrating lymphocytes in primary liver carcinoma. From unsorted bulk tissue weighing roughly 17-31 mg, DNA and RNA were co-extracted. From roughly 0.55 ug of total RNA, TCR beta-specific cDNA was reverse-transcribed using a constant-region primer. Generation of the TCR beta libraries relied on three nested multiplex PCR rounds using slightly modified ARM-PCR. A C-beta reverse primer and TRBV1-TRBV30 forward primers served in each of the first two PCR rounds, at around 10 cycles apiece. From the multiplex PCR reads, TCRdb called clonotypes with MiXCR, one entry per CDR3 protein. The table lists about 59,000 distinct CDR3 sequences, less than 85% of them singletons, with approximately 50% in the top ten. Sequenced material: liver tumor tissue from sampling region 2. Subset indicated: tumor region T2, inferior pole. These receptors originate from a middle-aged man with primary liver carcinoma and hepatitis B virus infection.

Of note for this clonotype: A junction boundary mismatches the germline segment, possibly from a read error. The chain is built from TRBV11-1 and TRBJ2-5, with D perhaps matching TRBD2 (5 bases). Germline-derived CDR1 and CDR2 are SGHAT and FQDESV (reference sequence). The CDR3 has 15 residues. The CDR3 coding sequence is TGTGCCTGCAGCTTCTTCTCCGGGATTAGCGAGACCCAATACTTC. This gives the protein CACSFFSGISETQYF.

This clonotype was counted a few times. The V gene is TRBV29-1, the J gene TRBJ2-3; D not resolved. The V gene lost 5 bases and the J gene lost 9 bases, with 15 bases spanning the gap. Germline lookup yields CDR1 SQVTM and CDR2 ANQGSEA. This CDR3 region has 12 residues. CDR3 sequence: CSVNSPSRTQYF. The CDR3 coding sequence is TGCAGCGTTAACAGCCCGTCGCGAACGCAGTATTTT.

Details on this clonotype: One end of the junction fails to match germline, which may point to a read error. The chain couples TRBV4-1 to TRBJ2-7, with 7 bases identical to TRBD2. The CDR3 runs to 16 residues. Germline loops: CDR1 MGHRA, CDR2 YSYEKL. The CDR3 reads CVSSYSLADPLYEQYF. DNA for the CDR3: TGCGTCAGCAGTTATTCGCTAGCGGATCCGCTCTACGAGCAGTACTTC.

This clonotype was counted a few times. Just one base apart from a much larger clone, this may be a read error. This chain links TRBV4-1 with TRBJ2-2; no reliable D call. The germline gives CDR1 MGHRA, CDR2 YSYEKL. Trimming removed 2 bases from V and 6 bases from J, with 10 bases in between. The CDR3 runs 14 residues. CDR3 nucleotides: TGCGCCAGCAGCCAACTTACCCCCTCCGGGGAGCTGTTTTTT. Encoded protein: CASSQLTPSGELFF.

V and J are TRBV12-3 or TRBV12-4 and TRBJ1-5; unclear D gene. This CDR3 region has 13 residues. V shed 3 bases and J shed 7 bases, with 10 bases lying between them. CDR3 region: CASSFGVLQPQHF. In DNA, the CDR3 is TGTGCCAGCAGTTTTGGGGTCCTGCAGCCCCAGCATTTT.

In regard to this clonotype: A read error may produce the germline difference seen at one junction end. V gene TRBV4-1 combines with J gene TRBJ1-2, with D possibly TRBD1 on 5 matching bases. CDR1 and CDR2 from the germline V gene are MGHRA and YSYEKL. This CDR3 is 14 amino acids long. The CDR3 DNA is TGCGCCAACAGCCAAGGGGAAAGGAACTATGGTTACACCTTT. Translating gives CANSQGERNYGYTF.